Below are 11 T cell receptor beta chains sequenced from a single sample in a study of beta chain features in type 1 diabetes. These TCRs are of unknown antigen specificity. Findings and limits, study-wide: Shortening that was moderate but significant affected the TCRB CDR3s of Type 1 diabetes patients in all four CD4+ subsets.

Every bit of the isolated RNA underwent reverse transcription, so sequencing read expressed TCRB transcripts. Profiling relied on immunoSEQ multiplex PCR, and the TCRdb table lists in-frame clones only, not all of them. The sample has 600,000 to 700,000 clones, roughly 12% seen once; the top ten hold more than 0.095%. Sequenced material: naive CD4+ T cells from blood. The receptors were gathered from a man aged 30 to 39 with type 1 diabetes.

This clone was seen only a few times. The chain links TRBV7-2 to TRBJ2-7; D call uncertain. Germline V gene data show CDR1 as SGHTA and CDR2 as FQGNSA. The CDR3 contains 13 residues. V lost 4 bases and J lost 5, with 12 bases in between. The CDR3 nucleotides are TGTGCCAGCAGCTGGCAACGTGGTAACGAGCAGTACTTC. Its protein is CASSWQRGNEQYF.

This clone was found a few times. This chain links TRBV11-2 with TRBJ1-2; the match to TRBD1 covers 9 bases. Per the germline V gene, CDR1 is SGHAT and CDR2 is FQNNGV. CDR3 length: 16 amino acids. With 5 bases clipped from V and 6 bases from J, the junction kept 13 bases outside the gene matches. The CDR3 DNA follows: TGTGCCAGCAGCCACACACATGGGACAGGGAGGGATGGCTACACCTTC. It codes for CASSHTHGTGRDGYTF.

This clone was counted only a few times. V is TRBV29-1 and J is TRBJ2-5, with 8 bases identical to TRBD1. The CDR3 extends over 11 amino acids. The V gene's germline CDR1 is SQVTM and CDR2 ANQGSEA. The trim removed 8 bases at V and 4 bases at J, leaving 3 bases unmatched. The CDR3, as DNA: TGCAGCTCGACAGGGGTAGAGACCCAGTACTTC. Translated: CSSTGVETQYF.

The CDR3: CAAASYNEQFF. CDR3 sequence (DNA): TGTGCCGCTGCTTCCTACAATGAGCAGTTCTTC. The rearrangement joins TRBV30 to TRBJ2-1; D remains unclear. The CDR3 length is 11 residues. V was shortened by 8 bases and J by 1 base, with 6 bases between the two germline ends. Germline loops: CDR1 GTSNPN, CDR2 SVGIG (reference sequence).

The chain employs TRBV5-6 and TRBJ1-6; D is perhaps TRBD1 (6 bases). Looked up from germline, CDR1 is SGHDT and CDR2 is YYEEEE. The CDR3 runs to 15 residues. Trimming pared 1 base from V and 10 bases from J, leaving 15 bases between. The CDR3 protein is CASSLLQGSGSPLHF. For the CDR3, the DNA is TGTGCCAGCAGCTTGCTTCAGGGGAGTGGCTCACCCCTCCACTTT. The full variable domain, with the rest looked up from reference TRBV5-6 and TRBJ1-6, is DAGVTQSPTHLIKTRGQQVTLRCSPKSGHDTVSWYQQALGQGPQFIFQYYEEEERQRGNFPDRFSGHQFPNYSSELNVNALLLGDSALYLCASSLLQGSGSPLHFGNGTRLTVT.

This rearrangement joins TRBV28 to TRBJ2-7; a weak D match, TRBD1 (6 bases). The germline V gene has CDR1 MDHEN and CDR2 SYDVKM. V was cut by 2 bases and J by 2 bases, with 13 bases left in between. CDR3 length: 15 amino acids. The CDR3 DNA reads TGTGCCAGCAGTTTAAGGAACGCAGGGGCCTACGAGCAGTACTTC. Translated: CASSLRNAGAYEQYF.

The sample holds a few counts of this clone. The rearrangement links TRBV19 to TRBJ1-2; D call uncertain. The germline V and J ends were trimmed by 7 bases and 4 bases, with 13 bases remaining between them. This CDR3 is 13 amino acids long. Per the germline V gene, CDR1 is LNHDA and CDR2 is SQIVND (reference sequence). CDR3 DNA sequence: TGTGCCAGTACGGTCGAGGAGGGCTATGGCTACACCTTC. Protein product: CASTVEEGYGYTF.

The chain combines TRBV27 with TRBJ2-7; 8 bases fit TRBD1. This CDR3 comprises 15 residues. CDR1 is MNHEY, CDR2 SMNVEV, per germline (reference sequence). With 5 bases clipped from V and 4 bases from J, the junction kept 10 bases outside the gene matches. DNA for the CDR3: TGTGCCAGCAGTCCTACCGGGACAGGAAAATACGAGCAGTACTTC. This translates into CASSPTGTGKYEQYF.

Note on this clone: Additional DNA sequences in this sample encode the identical CDR3. The chain employs TRBV28 and TRBJ2-6; tentative D call: TRBD2 (6 bases). The CDR3 sequence is 18 residues long. Germline V gene sequence: CDR1 MDHEN, CDR2 SYDVKM. V lost 5 bases to trimming and J lost 0 bases, with 17 bases between them. In DNA, the CDR3 is TGTGCCAGCAGTCCGCTGGGGGGTCTGAGCTCTGGGGCCAACGTCCTGACTTTC. Amino acid sequence: CASSPLGGLSSGANVLTF. Full variable domain (missing parts from reference TRBV28 and TRBJ2-6): DVKVTQSSRYLVKRTGEKVFLECVQDMDHENMFWYRQDPGLGLRLIYFSYDVKMKEKGDIPEGYSVSREKKERFSLILESASTNQTSMYLCASSPLGGLSSGANVLTFGAGSRLTVL.

The J gene is TRBJ1-2, the V gene TRBV29-1; D is uncertain. CDR1 SQVTM and CDR2 ANQGSEA come from the germline V gene. CDR3 length: 11 amino acids. The V end lost 4 bases, the J end lost 5 bases, and 8 bases lay between the germline ends. As DNA, the CDR3 is TGCAGCGTTGGGGCCGATTATGGCTACACCTTC. It codes for CSVGADYGYTF.

The table lists this clone with a count of one. J is TRBJ2-6 and V is TRBV2; D not resolved. Trimming stripped 7 bases from V and 0 bases from J, with 10 bases between. Germline V gives CDR1 SNHLY, CDR2 FYNNEI. CDR3 size: 15 residues. CDR3 bases: TGTGCCAGCAACCCTCAGCACTCTGGGGCCAACGTCCTGACTTTC. Its translation: CASNPQHSGANVLTF.